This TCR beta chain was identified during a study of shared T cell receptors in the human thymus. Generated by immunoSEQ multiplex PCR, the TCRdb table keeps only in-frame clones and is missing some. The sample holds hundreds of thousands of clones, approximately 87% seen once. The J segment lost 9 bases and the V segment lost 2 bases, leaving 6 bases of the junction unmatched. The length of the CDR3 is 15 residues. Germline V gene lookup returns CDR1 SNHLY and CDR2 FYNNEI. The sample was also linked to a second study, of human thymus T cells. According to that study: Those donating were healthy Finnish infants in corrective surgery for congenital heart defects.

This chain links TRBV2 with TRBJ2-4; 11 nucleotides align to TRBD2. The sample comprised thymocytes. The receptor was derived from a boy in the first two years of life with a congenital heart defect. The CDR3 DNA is TGTGCCAGCAGTGAAAGGGTTAGCGGGGGGGTCATTCAGTACTTC. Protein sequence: CASSERVSGGVIQYF.